The next 18 T cell receptor beta chains were all read from a single sample in a study of blood T cell repertoires in COVID-19. Libraries were prepared by immunoSEQ multiplex PCR; TCRdb keeps only in-frame clonotypes and omits some of them. Altogether roughly 68,000 clones are present, over 75% being singletons, with the ten largest covering less than 9%. The sequencing sample was made of peripheral blood. These receptor sequences come from a man between 40 and 49 years old with COVID-19, enrolled during active disease.

This rearrangement joins TRBV5-1 to TRBJ2-2; D perhaps matches TRBD1 (6 bases). The V gene lost 4 bases and the J gene lost 0 bases, with 13 bases spanning the gap. This CDR3 comprises 16 residues. CDR1 and CDR2 (germline): SGHRS, YFSETQ. CDR3 region: CASSSNGQPNTGELFF. The CDR3, as DNA: TGCGCCAGCAGCAGCAATGGACAGCCGAACACCGGGGAGCTGTTTTTT.

This chain joins TRBV9 and TRBJ1-4, with 8 bases aligning to TRBD1. Losses at the gene ends were 3 bases for V and 7 bases for J; bases not matched to a gene: 11. The CDR3 consists of 16 residues. CDR1 SGDLS and CDR2 YYNGEE come from the germline V gene. CDR3 protein: CASSGARQGFGEKLFF. DNA of the CDR3: TGTGCCAGCAGCGGCGCAAGACAGGGGTTTGGTGAAAAACTGTTTTTT.

The CDR3 bases are TGTGCCAGCAGTTTATGGGGGGGGAGCTCCTACAATGAGCAGTTCTTC. It encodes CASSLWGGSSYNEQFF. V usage is TRBV28 and J usage is TRBJ2-1, with 7 bases identical to TRBD2. V shed 0 bases and J 0 bases; nucleotides not matched to a gene: 2. CDR3 length: 16 amino acids. Germline assignment: CDR1 MDHEN and CDR2 SYDVKM.

The CDR3 loop reads CASWDRHYEQYF. As DNA, the CDR3 is TGTGCCAGCTGGGACAGGCACTACGAGCAGTACTTC. The V gene is TRBV27, the J gene TRBJ2-7; 8 nucleotides line up with TRBD1. J gave up 3 bases and V 8 bases, and 3 bases lay outside the gene matches. The CDR3 extends over 12 amino acids. Germline-derived CDR1 and CDR2 are MNHEY and SMNVEV (reference sequence).

The chain uses TRBV28 and TRBJ1-2; 8 bases are a match to TRBD1. Germline-derived CDR1 and CDR2 are MDHEN and SYDVKM. Trimming took 6 bases from V and 8 from J; bases not matched to a gene: 11. This CDR3 has 14 residues. Written as DNA, the CDR3 is TGTGCCAGCAGGCCCGGACAGGGTCGACGAGGCTACACCTTC. Translating gives CASRPGQGRRGYTF.

In its sample, this clone was seen once. The chain uses TRBV6-6 and TRBJ2-7; 7 positions agree with TRBD1. Per the germline V gene, CDR1 is MNHNY and CDR2 is SVGAGI (reference sequence). The CDR3 is 14 residues long. The ends lost 6 bases at V and 4 bases at J; junction bases unmatched: 9. CDR3 loop: CASSPGAGGYEQYF. CDR3 DNA: TGTGCCAGCAGCCCCGGGGCAGGGGGTTACGAGCAGTACTTC.

This sequence joins TRBV30 and TRBJ1-6, with D maybe TRBD1 (5 bases). In germline, CDR1 is GTSNPN, CDR2 SVGIG (reference sequence). Trimming took 3 bases from V and 6 from J, leaving 9 bases between them. CDR3 length: 13 residues. This chain's CDR3 is CAWRLGLNSPLHF. The CDR3 DNA reads TGTGCCTGGAGGCTGGGACTTAATTCACCCCTCCACTTT.

The J gene is TRBJ2-2, the V gene TRBV28; 9 bases map to TRBD2. Germline V gene sequence: CDR1 MDHEN, CDR2 SYDVKM. With 7 bases clipped from V and 5 bases from J, the junction kept 8 bases outside the gene matches. The CDR3 contains 15 residues. The CDR3 coding sequence is TGTGCCAGCACCTCTAGCGGGGTAGGGACCGGGGAGCTGTTTTTT. Protein sequence: CASTSSGVGTGELFF. Drawing the rest from reference TRBV28 and TRBJ2-2, the complete variable domain is DVKVTQSSRYLVKRTGEKVFLECVQDMDHENMFWYRQDPGLGLRLIYFSYDVKMKEKGDIPEGYSVSREKKERFSLILESASTNQTSMYLCASTSSGVGTGELFFGEGSRLTVL.

The V and J genes are TRBV19 and TRBJ1-2; perhaps TRBD1 as D (5 bases). V was clipped by 5 bases and J by 6 bases, with 13 bases between them. CDR1 and CDR2 (germline): LNHDA, SQIVND (reference sequence). The CDR3 has 13 amino acids. The CDR3 DNA follows: TGTGCCAGTAGTTGGGCCAGGGCAGATGGCTACACCTTC. It encodes CASSWARADGYTF.

The chain carries TRBV5-1 and TRBJ2-5, with D possibly being TRBD1 (6 bases). V was clipped by 6 bases and J by 2 bases, with 8 bases between them. This CDR3 contains 12 residues. From germline, CDR1 is SGHRS and CDR2 YFSETQ. The DNA for the CDR3 is TGCGCCAGCACCGGACAGCAAGAGACCCAGTACTTC. Amino acid sequence: CASTGQQETQYF.

This clone was detected once. The chain combines TRBV7-6 with TRBJ1-5; a possible D gene is TRBD1 (6 bases). The CDR3 is 15 residues long. Trimming removed 4 bases at V and 1 base at J, with 11 bases between. Germline CDR1 and CDR2: SGHVS and FNYEAQ. Here the CDR3 DNA reads TGTGCCAGCAGCTCCTACCAGGGGAGCAATCAGCCCCAGCATTTT. Residues: CASSSYQGSNQPQHF.

The V and J genes are TRBV9 and TRBJ2-1; TRBD2 matches at 7 bases. CDR1 and CDR2 (germline): SGDLS, YYNGEE. The V and J ends lost 6 bases and 10 bases, in that order; junction bases with no gene match: 13. The CDR3 runs to 14 residues. DNA for the CDR3: TGTGCCAGCACGCCACCGTTCCGGGGGGAAGAGCAGTTCTTC. Amino acid sequence: CASTPPFRGEEQFF.

The V and J genes are TRBV18 and TRBJ1-3, with unresolved D. The CDR3 sequence is 14 residues long. V was cut by 10 bases and J by 6 bases, with 19 bases left in between. Germline V gene sequence: CDR1 KGHSH, CDR2 LQKENI. The DNA of the CDR3 is TGTGCCACCCGACCAGCGGCGCTGGAAAACACCATATATTTT. Residues: CATRPAALENTIYF. Based on the CDR3 plus reference TRBV18 and TRBJ1-3, the full variable domain is NAGVMQNPRHLVRRRGQEARLRCSPMKGHSHVYWYRQLPEEGLKFMVYLQKENIIDESGMPKERFSAEFPKEGPSILRIQQVVRGDSAAYFCATRPAALENTIYFGEGSWLTVV.

This CDR3 reads CASSFEEGTEAFF. Here the CDR3 DNA reads TGTGCCAGCAGCTTCGAAGAGGGCACTGAAGCTTTCTTT. The V call is TRBV7-2, the J call TRBJ1-1, with D uncertain. From germline, CDR1 is SGHTA and CDR2 FQGNSA. The CDR3 spans 13 residues. V gave up 3 bases and J gave up 4 bases, with 9 bases separating them.

The chain links TRBV7-9 to TRBJ2-5; 7 bases map to TRBD1. Losses at the gene ends were 5 bases for V and 0 bases for J; bases not matched to a gene: 6. There are 15 residues in the CDR3. CDR1 and CDR2 from the germline V gene are SEHNR and FQNEAQ (reference sequence). The CDR3: CASSRPGQHQETQYF. The DNA of the CDR3 is TGTGCCAGCAGCCGACCGGGACAGCACCAAGAGACCCAGTACTTC.

This sequence joins TRBV28 and TRBJ1-2; 7 positions agree with TRBD1. Germline lookup yields CDR1 MDHEN and CDR2 SYDVKM. J lost 0 bases, V lost 5 bases, and 9 bases had no gene match. The CDR3 extends over 16 amino acids. CDR3 DNA sequence: TGTGCCAGCAGTCCCGGCCTAGGGACAGCTAACTATGGCTACACCTTC. Its translation is CASSPGLGTANYGYTF.

The table lists this clone with a count of one. The chain is built from TRBV29-1 and TRBJ1-4; the D gene is possibly TRBD1 (6 bases). The CDR3 spans 13 residues. In germline, CDR1 is SQVTM, CDR2 ANQGSEA. With 7 bases removed from V and 6 bases from J, the gap between germline ends came to 15 bases. The CDR3 region has the DNA TGCAGCGGGGGGGCGGGCCAGGATGAAAAACTGTTTTTT. This sequence encodes CSGGAGQDEKLFF.

The chain joins TRBV7-6 to TRBJ2-1; TRBD2 matches 9 bases. Germline V lookup: CDR1 SGHVS, CDR2 FNYEAQ. V shed 0 bases and J 4 bases; nucleotides not matched to a gene: 7. The CDR3 length is 17 residues. CDR3 sequence (DNA): TGTGCCAGCAGCTTAGCGGGCGGGGGGGTCCATTACAATGAGCAGTTCTTC. It codes for CASSLAGGGVHYNEQFF.